This note documents a single TCR beta chain sequence. The source of the sample is a study of blood T cell repertoires in COVID-19. In the study overall: Samples of COVID-19 (acute and convalescent) were obtained from the United States, Italy and Spain. The analysed material was cDNA or gDNA that came from T cells, B-cell-depleted T cells, or PBMCs.

Source study methods: From reference gene primer amplification, estimates of nucleated cell counts were derived. Clones were sequenced by immunoSEQ multiplex PCR, and TCRdb holds only the in-frame ones, with some missing. The V and J calls and clone size are taken from that table; D and trimming were inferred from the DNA. The table has over 45,000 clones, approximately 80% seen once. The CDR3 runs 13 residues. V dropped 7 bases and J dropped 3; count of bases not matched to a gene: 6. CDR1 and CDR2 from the germline V gene are SQVTM and ANQGSEA. This chain uses TRBV29-1 with TRBJ1-5; 7 bases map to TRBD1. The source material was peripheral blood. This TCR was recovered from a man aged 70-80 years with acute or convalescent COVID-19. The CDR3 DNA reads TGCAGCGCTACCAGGGGGACCAATCAGCCCCAGCATTTT. The encoded protein is CSATRGTNQPQHF. Full variable domain (missing parts from reference TRBV29-1 and TRBJ1-5): SAVISQKPSRDICQRGTSLTIQCQVDSQVTMMFWYRQQPGQSLTLIATANQGSEATYESGFVIDKFPISRPNLTFSTLTVSNMSPEDSSIYLCSATRGTNQPQHFGDGTRLSIL.